The text below deals with one T cell receptor beta chain. It lacks a known antigen. Base-call qualities are not available, and no considerably larger clone is one nucleotide away. What the time point label conveys for this sample: about 28 days (+/-7) after the second vaccine dose. AZD1222 recipients with second doses at about 4 weeks or about 12 weeks were pooled, because spike-specific TCR depth and breadth did not differ between schedules. Vaccinee samples were obtained from the UK trials COV001 and COV002, which included a single-blind randomized controlled phase 2/3 trial of AZD1222 (ChAdOx1 nCoV-19) in healthy adults. Trial participant PBMC samples were collected at day 0 and day 28 after the second dose for TCRbeta chain sequencing. This record comes from a study of T cell responses to AZD1222 COVID-19 vaccine (dated by TCRdb to the early 2020s). About the study as a whole: A total of 233 trial participants underwent TCR sequencing, of whom 207 received two doses of AZD1222 and roughly 25 received two doses of the MenACWY control vaccine. Enrollment into the trials was organized by age into subgroups of 18-55, 56-69 and 70-plus years, and those subgroups contained roughly 150, 30 and 60 TCR-sequenced participants, respectively. Beyond this particular receptor, the publication reports: Most participants were white British and females outnumbered males, and the authors suggested that clonal diversity may have been underestimated. Because no day 14 peak-response samples were available, the repertoires could be characterized only after the peak T cell response. The 56-69-year group was small, and its depth increase did not reach significance, likely because of low power. Vaccine-associated CD4 TCRs spanned the whole spike protein, with dominant responses in regions 160-218 and 743-854. Epitopes outside the regions mutated in the B.1.351 and B.1.1.7 variants were reportedly recognized by nearly half of the unique spike-specific TCRs. A significant rise in spike-specific TCR breadth and depth was observed after two AZD1222 doses relative to day 0 and relative to MenACWY recipients. Conclusions about previously exposed vaccinees were limited because only 6 or 7 AZD1222 recipients were SARS-CoV-2 seropositive at baseline.

Relative to germline, V is 0 bases shorter and J is 4 bases shorter, with 9 bases between their ends. CDR3 length: 14 amino acids, cysteine to phenylalanine. This entry keeps only the CDR3 DNA: 42 bases, framed from base 1. CDR1 and CDR2, looked up from the germline V gene, are SGHTA and FQGTGA. The CDR3 regions of human TCRbeta chains were analyzed by immunosequencing. In the source study's methods: TCRs in the repertoires were matched against a reference library of SARS-CoV-2-specific TCRs that had been generated with the MIRA antigen-specificity platform. Breadth meant the fraction of unique TCRs that were SARS-CoV-2-associated, whereas depth meant the fraction of total T cells that were SARS-CoV-2-associated. Using the MIRA data, each spike-specific TCR was assigned both to the spike region to which the TCR was reactive and to a CD4 or CD8 class. Log10-transformed breadth and depth values were compared by one-way ANOVA with Sidak's multiple comparisons tests. The source is immuneACCESS, and TCRdb retained only in-frame sequences with V and J called. Part of the clones is not carried over; for the studies checked, unresolved V genes explain less than half of this, and the remainder is unexplained. V, J and clone size reflect that table, while D and trimming were determined from the DNA. Within this sample are tens of thousands of clones, with 80% to 90% of them counted one time only. Of the sample, roughly 30% falls within the top ten clones.

This clonotype was sampled from an adult who received the AZD1222 COVID-19 vaccine. The rearrangement joined TRBV7-3 to TRBJ1-2; the D gene is not confidently resolved. The sample consisted of peripheral blood, taken 28 days after the second AZD1222 dose. The CDR3 protein is CASSLTEGGYGYTF. The base sequence is TGTGCCAGCAGCTTAACGGAGGGAGGCTATGGCTACACCTTC.